This TCR beta chain was documented in a study of cytomegalovirus exposure and HLA in healthy donors. In this sample, this clone turned up once. Antigen: not known. The V end was cut by 0 bases, the J end by 1 base, with 11 bases between. Germline CDR1 reads SGHRS; CDR2 reads YFSETQ. The CDR3 runs 16 residues. The PCR ran on 60 Vbeta and 13 Jbeta primers. Sequencing was performed with immunoSEQ multiplex PCR; in TCRdb, only in-frame clones are kept and a portion is missing. This sample has 150,000 to 200,000 clones, with 62% found just once. Study-wide results and limits: Prediction of most subjects' HLA-A and HLA-B alleles by TCR beta sequences was reportedly accurate.

This TCR was recovered from a man in his forties in good health and CMV-seronegative. Sample: PBMCs. The genes are TRBV5-1 and TRBJ1-5; D not certain. This CDR3 reads CASSLVRTESNQPQHF. The CDR3 DNA sequence: TGCGCCAGCAGCTTGGTCAGGACTGAGAGCAATCAGCCCCAGCATTTT.